This TCR beta chain was captured by sequencing in a study of T cell responses to AZD1222 COVID-19 vaccine. Findings and caveats of the study: Elevations in Spike-specific TCR breadth and depth followed administration of two AZD1222 doses.

Trimming left V 2 bases short and J 15 bases short, with 17 bases between. Germline lookup yields CDR1 SGHAT and CDR2 FQDESV (reference sequence). The CDR3 is 13 amino acids. The data were produced by immunoSEQ multiplex PCR, yet TCRdb's version contains in-frame clones alone and is incomplete. The sample shows around 130,000 clones, around 85% of them seen only once. As concerns this clone: Its antigen is undetermined.

This sequence originates from an adult in good health. The sequences come from peripheral blood, collected on day 0 of AZD1222 vaccination. The chain couples TRBV11-1 to TRBJ2-1, with a possible D match to TRBD2 (6 bases). CDR3 loop: CASSLYAVEGRFF. DNA for the CDR3: TGTGCCAGCAGCTTATACGCAGTGGAGGGTCGGTTCTTC.